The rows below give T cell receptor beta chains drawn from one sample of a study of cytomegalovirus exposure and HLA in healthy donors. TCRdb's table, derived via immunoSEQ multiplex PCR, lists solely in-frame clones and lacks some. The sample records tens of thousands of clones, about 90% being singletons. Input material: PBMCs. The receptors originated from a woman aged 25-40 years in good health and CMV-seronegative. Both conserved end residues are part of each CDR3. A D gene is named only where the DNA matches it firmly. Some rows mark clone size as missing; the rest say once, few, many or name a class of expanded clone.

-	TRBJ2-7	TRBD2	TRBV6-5	TGTGCCAGCAGTACCCGGGCTAGCGGGAGTTACGAGCAGTACTTC	CASSTRASGSYEQYF
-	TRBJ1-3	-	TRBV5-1	TGCGCCAGCAGCTTGGGATTACAGGGTAGTGGAAACACCATATATTTT	CASSLGLQGSGNTIYF
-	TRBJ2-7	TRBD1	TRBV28	TGTGCCAGCAGTTTATACAGGGGAAGGTACGAGCAGTACTTC	CASSLYRGRYEQYF
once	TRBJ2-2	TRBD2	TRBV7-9	TGTGCCAGCAGTCGACTAGCCCTCAACACCGGGGAGCTGTTTTTT	CASSRLALNTGELFF
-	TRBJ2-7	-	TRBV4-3	TGCGCCAGCAGCCAAGAATATGCCCCTAGGGAGCAGTACTTC	CASSQEYAPREQYF
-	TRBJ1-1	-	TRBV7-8	TGTGCCAGCAGCTTGTCCCCTGGGGGGGTGAACACTGAAGCTTTCTTT	CASSLSPGGVNTEAFF
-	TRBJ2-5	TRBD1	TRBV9	TGTGCCAGCAGCCCCACCGGGACAGTGTTAGAGACCCAGTACTTC	CASSPTGTVLETQYF
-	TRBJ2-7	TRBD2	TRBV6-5	TGTGCCAGCACCCCCGTCGGCGGGAGAGATGAGCAGTACTTC	CASTPVGGRDEQYF
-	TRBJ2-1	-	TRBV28	TGTGCCAGCAGTTTACCCCCCCGGGAGCAGTTCTTC	CASSLPPREQFF
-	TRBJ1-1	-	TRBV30	TGTGCCTGGAGTGTACTTTTTCCGGCGCCTTTCAAGCAGGGCGCCCGAAAAGAAGCTTTCTTT	CAWSVLFPAPFKQGARKEAFF
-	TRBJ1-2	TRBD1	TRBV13	TGTGCCAGCAGCTTAGCCCCGGGACAGTCAAGAGATGGCTACACCTTC	CASSLAPGQSRDGYTF
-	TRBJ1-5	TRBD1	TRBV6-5	TGTGCCAGCAGGGGGACAGGATTTCTCCAGCCCCAGCATTTT	CASRGTGFLQPQHF
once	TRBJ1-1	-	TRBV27	TGTGCCAGCAAAGGCAGGCCGAACACTGAAGCTTTCTTT	CASKGRPNTEAFF
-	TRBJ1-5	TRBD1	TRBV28	TGTGCCAGCAGTTTTACAGGGGAGGTCCAGCCCCAGCATTTT	CASSFTGEVQPQHF
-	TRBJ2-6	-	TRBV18	TGTGCCAGCTCGTACAGCTCTGGGGCCAACGTCCTGACTTTC	CASSYSSGANVLTF
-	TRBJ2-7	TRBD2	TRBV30	TGTGCCTGGACCTCTCGGACTAGCGGGAGAGTCGAGCAGTACTTC	CAWTSRTSGRVEQYF
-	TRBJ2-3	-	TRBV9	TGTGCCAGCAGCGTAGGGGGCAATACGCAGTATTTT	CASSVGGNTQYF
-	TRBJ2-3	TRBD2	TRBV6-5	TGTGCCACACTAGCGGGGGTCACAGATACGCAGTATTTT	CATLAGVTDTQYF
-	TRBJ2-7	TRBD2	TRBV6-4	TGTGCCAGCAGTGTGGATTCTAGCGGGAGGTCGGTCGGCGAGCAGTACTTC	CASSVDSSGRSVGEQYF
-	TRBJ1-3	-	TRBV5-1	TGCGCCAGCAGCTCACAGGGTACTGGAAACACCATATATTTT	CASSSQGTGNTIYF
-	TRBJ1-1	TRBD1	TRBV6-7	TGTGCCCCCCCCATGGTTCAGGGGGACACTGAAGCTTTCTTT	CAPPMVQGDTEAFF
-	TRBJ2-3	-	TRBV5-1	TGCGCCAGCAGCTTTGCGGGTCCGACCGATACGCAGTATTTT	CASSFAGPTDTQYF
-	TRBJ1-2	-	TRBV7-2	TGTGCCAGCAGCTTAGATGCAGGGTGGAAAGGCTACACCTTC	CASSLDAGWKGYTF
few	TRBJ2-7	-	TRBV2	TGTGCCAGCAGTTACAACAGATTTTCCTACGAGCAGTACTTC	CASSYNRFSYEQYF